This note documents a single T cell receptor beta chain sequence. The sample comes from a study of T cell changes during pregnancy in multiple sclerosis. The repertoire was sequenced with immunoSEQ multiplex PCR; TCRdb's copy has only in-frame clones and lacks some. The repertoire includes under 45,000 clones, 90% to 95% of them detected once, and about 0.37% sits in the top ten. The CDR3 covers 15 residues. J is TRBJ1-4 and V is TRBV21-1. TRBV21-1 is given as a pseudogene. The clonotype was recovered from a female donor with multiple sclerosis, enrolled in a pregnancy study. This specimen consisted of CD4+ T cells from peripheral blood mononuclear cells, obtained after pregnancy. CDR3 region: CASSKVPASCEKLFF. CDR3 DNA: TGTGCCAGCAGCAAAGTGCCCGCGTCGTGCGAAAAACTGTTTTTT.